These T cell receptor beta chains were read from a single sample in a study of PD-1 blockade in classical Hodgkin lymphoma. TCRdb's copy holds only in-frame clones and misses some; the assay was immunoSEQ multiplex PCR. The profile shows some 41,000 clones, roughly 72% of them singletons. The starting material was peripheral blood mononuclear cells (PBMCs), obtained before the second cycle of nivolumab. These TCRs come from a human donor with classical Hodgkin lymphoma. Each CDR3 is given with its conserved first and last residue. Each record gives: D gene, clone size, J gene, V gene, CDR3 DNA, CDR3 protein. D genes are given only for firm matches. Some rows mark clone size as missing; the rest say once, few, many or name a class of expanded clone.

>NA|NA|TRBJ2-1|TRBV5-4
TGTGCCAGCAGCCACCCCGCCTCCTACAATGAGCAGTTCTTC
CASSHPASYNEQFF
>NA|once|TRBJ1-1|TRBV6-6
TGTGCCAGCAGTTACTCTCGAGGGCTGGCTGAAGCTTTCTTT
CASSYSRGLAEAFF
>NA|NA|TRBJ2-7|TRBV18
TGTGCCAGCTCACCACTAACAGCTTACGAGCAGTACTTC
CASSPLTAYEQYF
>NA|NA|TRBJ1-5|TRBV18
TGTGCCAGCTCACCGGAAGCCCTGGGCAATCAGCCCCAGCATTTT
CASSPEALGNQPQHF
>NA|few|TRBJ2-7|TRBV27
TGTGCCAGCAGTTTGGGCAGGGGTAACGAGCAGTACTTC
CASSLGRGNEQYF
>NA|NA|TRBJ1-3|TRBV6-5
TGTGCCAGCAGTTACTCGCGTGGAAACACCATATATTTT
CASSYSRGNTIYF
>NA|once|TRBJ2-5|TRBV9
TGTGCCAGCAGCGTAGGAGGCGCCGGGTTAGAGACCCAGTACTTC
CASSVGGAGLETQYF
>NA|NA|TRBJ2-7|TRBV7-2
TGTGCCAGCAGCTTAGGTGGAGGCCATCCCGAGCAGTACTTC
CASSLGGGHPEQYF
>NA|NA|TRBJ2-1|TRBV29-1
TGCAGCGTTCGTAAGGGTCTCTCTGGGATCTTC
CSVRKGLSGIF
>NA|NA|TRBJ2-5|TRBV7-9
TGTGCCAGCAGCTTAGCGACAGAGGAGGAGACCCAGTACTTC
CASSLATEEETQYF
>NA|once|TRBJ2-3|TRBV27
TGTGCCGGAATGGGTTCTAGCGAGTATTTT
CAGMGSSEYF
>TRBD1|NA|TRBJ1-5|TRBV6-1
TGTGCCAGCAGTGAAGGCCGCACAGGGGGACGGCAGCCCCAGCATTTT
CASSEGRTGGRQPQHF
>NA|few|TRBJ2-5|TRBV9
TGTGCCAGCAGCGTAGACTCCCCGGGGACCCAGTACTTC
CASSVDSPGTQYF
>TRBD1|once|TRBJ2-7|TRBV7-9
TGTGCCAGCAGCCCCCGGGACAGCTCCTACGAGCAGTACTTC
CASSPRDSSYEQYF
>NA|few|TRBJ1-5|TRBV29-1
TGCAGCGTTGAAAGAGGGAGCAATCAGCCCCAGCATTTT
CSVERGSNQPQHF
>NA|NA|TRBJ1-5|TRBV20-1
TGCAGTGCTAGTGCCAATCAGCCCCAGCATTTT
CSASANQPQHF
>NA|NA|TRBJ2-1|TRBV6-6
TGTGCCAGCGGTAAGGGGGATGAGCAGTTCTTC
CASGKGDEQFF
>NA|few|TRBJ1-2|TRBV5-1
TGCGCCAGCAGCTTGTTAACAACCAAAGCGGGTGATGGCTACACCTTC
CASSLLTTKAGDGYTF
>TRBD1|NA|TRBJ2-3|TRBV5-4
TGTGCCAGCAGCCCATTCGGACAGGGGGCCGAAGATACGCAGTATTTT
CASSPFGQGAEDTQYF
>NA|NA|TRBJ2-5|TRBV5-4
TGTGCCAGCAGCCGGACACGGTCAGGAGAGACCCAGTACTTC
CASSRTRSGETQYF
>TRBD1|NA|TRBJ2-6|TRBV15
TGTGCCACCAGCAGAGTCAAGAGACAGGGATTTTTTGGGGCCAACGTCCTGACTTTC
CATSRVKRQGFFGANVLTF
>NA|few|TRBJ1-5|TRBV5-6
TGTGCCAGCAGCTTGCTTAGCAATCAATTCAGCAATCAGCCCCAGCATTTT
CASSLLSNQFSNQPQHF
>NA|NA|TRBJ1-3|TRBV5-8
TGTGCCAGCAGCTTGTTGGCAGGCCCCCTCTCTGGAAACACCATATATTTT
CASSLLAGPLSGNTIYF
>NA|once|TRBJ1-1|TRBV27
TGTGCCAGCAGTTGGACGGTGAACACTGAAGCTTTCTTT
CASSWTVNTEAFF
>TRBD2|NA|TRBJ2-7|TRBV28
TGTGCCAGCAGTCTCAGACTAGCGGGAGTGGGAGAGCAGTACTTC
CASSLRLAGVGEQYF
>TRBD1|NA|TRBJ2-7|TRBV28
TGTGCCAGCAGTTCCCTGACAGGGTATAACGAGCAGTACTTC
CASSSLTGYNEQYF
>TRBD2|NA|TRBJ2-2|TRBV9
TGTGCCAGCAGCGCGCGACTAGCGGGAGCCTTCGGGGAGCTGTTTTTT
CASSARLAGAFGELFF
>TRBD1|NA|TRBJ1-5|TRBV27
TGTGCCAGCAGTTTAGGGCAGGGGGGCGATAGCAATCAGCCCCAGCATTTT
CASSLGQGGDSNQPQHF
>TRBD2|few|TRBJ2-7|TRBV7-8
TGTGCCAGCAGCTTAGGGACTAGCGGGAGGAACTCCTACGAGCAGTACTTC
CASSLGTSGRNSYEQYF
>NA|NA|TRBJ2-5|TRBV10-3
TGTGCCATCAAGGGCGGAGGGGCGCCACAAGAGACCCAGTACTTC
CAIKGGGAPQETQYF
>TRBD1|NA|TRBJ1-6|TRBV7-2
TGTGCCAGCAGCTTACCCGACAGGGAATATAATTCACCCCTCCACTTT
CASSLPDREYNSPLHF
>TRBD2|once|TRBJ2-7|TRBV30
TGTGCCTGGAGTGTACCCCTAGCGGGGGGGCCACAGCAGTACTTC
CAWSVPLAGGPQQYF
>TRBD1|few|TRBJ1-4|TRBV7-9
TGTGCCAGCAGCCGACAGGGGAATGAAAAACTGTTTTTT
CASSRQGNEKLFF
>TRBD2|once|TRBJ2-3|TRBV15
TGTGCCACCAGCAGAGATCATTTAGCGGGAGCGACAGATACGCAGTATTTT
CATSRDHLAGATDTQYF
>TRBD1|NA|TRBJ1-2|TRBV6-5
TGTGCCACTAGGGCCGCGACAGGGCTTAACTATGGCTACACCTTC
CATRAATGLNYGYTF
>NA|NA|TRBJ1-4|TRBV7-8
TGTGCCAGCAGCACGCGCCGGGGTCAAACTAATGAAAAACTGTTTTTT
CASSTRRGQTNEKLFF
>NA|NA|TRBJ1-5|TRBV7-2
TGTGCCAGCAGCCCCTCGGACGGACGTAATCAGCCCCAGCATTTT
CASSPSDGRNQPQHF
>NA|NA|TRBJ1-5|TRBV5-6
TGTGCCAGCAGCTTGGTGGGGATCGGGAATCAGCCCCAGCATTTT
CASSLVGIGNQPQHF
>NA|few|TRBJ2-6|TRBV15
TGTGCCACCAGCAGGGGGGGCTCTGGGGCCAACGTCCTGACTTTC
CATSRGGSGANVLTF
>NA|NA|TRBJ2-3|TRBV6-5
TGTGCCAGCAGTTACGATGGGGGGCTGACAGATACGCAGTATTTT
CASSYDGGLTDTQYF
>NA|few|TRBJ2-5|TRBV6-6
TGTGCCAGCGGTTCCCAAGAGACCCAGTACTTC
CASGSQETQYF
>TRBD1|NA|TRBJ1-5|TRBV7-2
TGTGCCAGCAGCTTAGGAGGACAGGGCTACCAGCCCCAGCATTTT
CASSLGGQGYQPQHF
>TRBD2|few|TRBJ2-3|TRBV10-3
TGTGCCATCAGCTCGGGACTAGCGGGCACAGATACGCAGTATTTT
CAISSGLAGTDTQYF
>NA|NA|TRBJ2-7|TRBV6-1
TGTGCCACATTCCGGGACGGCAAACCCTACGAGCAGTACTTC
CATFRDGKPYEQYF
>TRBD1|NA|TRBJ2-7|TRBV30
TGTGCCTGGAGTACCGGGACAGGAAGCTACGAGCAGTACTTC
CAWSTGTGSYEQYF
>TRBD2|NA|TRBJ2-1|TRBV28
TGTGCCAGCAGTTTCCCGGGACTAGCGGGAGCCGCCTACAATGAGCAGTTCTTC
CASSFPGLAGAAYNEQFF
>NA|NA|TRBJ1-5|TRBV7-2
TGTGCCAGCAGCGTCGGGCAGGTCGGATCGCCCCAGCATTTT
CASSVGQVGSPQHF
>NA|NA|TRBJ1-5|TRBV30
TGTGCCTGGAGTGGGCAGGGGACTAGCAATCAGCCCCAGCATTTT
CAWSGQGTSNQPQHF
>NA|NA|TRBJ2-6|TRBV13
TGTGCCAGCAGCTTCCGGGTCACTGGGGCCAACGTCCTGACTTTC
CASSFRVTGANVLTF
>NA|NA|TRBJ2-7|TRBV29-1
TGCAGCGTTGTGGGGGGCCCAAGTTACGAGCAGTACTTC
CSVVGGPSYEQYF
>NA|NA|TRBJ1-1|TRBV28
TGTGCCAGCAGGCCCCTTACGAACACTGAAGCTTTCTTT
CASRPLTNTEAFF
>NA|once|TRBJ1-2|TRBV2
TGTGCCAGCCTCCCCTCAGGATTTTCTGCTGGCTACACCTTC
CASLPSGFSAGYTF
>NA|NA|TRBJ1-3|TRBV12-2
TGTGCAAGTCGCTCCTACTACGGGGTCTCTGGAAACACCATATATTTT
CASRSYYGVSGNTIYF